The rows below give T cell receptor beta chains drawn from one sample of a study of vaccination effects on CD4 cells after COVID-19. Profiled with immunoSEQ multiplex PCR; TCRdb holds only in-frame clones, not every one. The sample carries about 31,000 clones, over 55% recorded once. Antigen specificity for these receptors is unknown. The sample in question was CD4+ T cells from PBMCs cultured with SARS-CoV-2 spike peptides, obtained after COVID-19 vaccination. All receptors come from a human donor who received a COVID-19 vaccine. Both conserved end residues are part of each CDR3. The D gene is left open where the match is weak. Only part of the rows carry a size: once, few, many, or a class if the clone is expanded.

d_call: TRBD2
v_call: TRBV4-2
j_call: TRBJ2-1
clone_size: -
cdr3_aa: CASSGGLAGGFEEQFF
cdr3_nt: TGTGCCAGCAGCGGGGGACTAGCGGGAGGGTTTGAAGAGCAGTTCTTC

d_call: -
v_call: TRBV5-3
j_call: TRBJ2-7
clone_size: -
cdr3_aa: CARSYGGPSYEQYF
cdr3_nt: TGTGCCAGAAGCTACGGGGGCCCTTCCTACGAGCAGTACTTC

d_call: TRBD1
v_call: TRBV6-6
j_call: TRBJ2-7
clone_size: -
cdr3_aa: CASSYSDRGQNYEQYF
cdr3_nt: TGTGCCAGCAGTTACTCAGATAGGGGACAGAACTACGAGCAGTACTTC

d_call: -
v_call: TRBV11-3
j_call: TRBJ2-3
clone_size: few
cdr3_aa: CASSLDPVSGTQYF
cdr3_nt: TGTGCCAGCAGCTTAGACCCCGTGTCGGGTACGCAGTATTTT

d_call: -
v_call: TRBV29-1
j_call: TRBJ1-1
clone_size: -
cdr3_aa: CSGRGQMNTEAFF
cdr3_nt: TGCAGCGGCCGAGGGCAGATGAACACTGAAGCTTTCTTT

d_call: TRBD1
v_call: TRBV27
j_call: TRBJ2-5
clone_size: -
cdr3_aa: CASSHRGIGPVETQYF
cdr3_nt: TGTGCCAGCAGTCACAGGGGAATAGGGCCGGTAGAGACCCAGTACTTC

d_call: -
v_call: TRBV12-3/TRBV12-4
j_call: TRBJ2-5
clone_size: -
cdr3_aa: CASSFWGGETQYF
cdr3_nt: TGTGCCAGCAGTTTTTGGGGCGGGGAGACCCAGTACTTC

d_call: TRBD1
v_call: TRBV5-1
j_call: TRBJ1-1
clone_size: -
cdr3_aa: CASSPYRQGARTEAFF
cdr3_nt: TGCGCCAGCAGCCCCTACCGTCAGGGGGCGAGGACTGAAGCTTTCTTT

d_call: -
v_call: TRBV19
j_call: TRBJ1-1
clone_size: medium-sized
cdr3_aa: CASRLGTMNTEAFF
cdr3_nt: TGTGCCAGTAGACTTGGCACAATGAACACTGAAGCTTTCTTT

d_call: -
v_call: TRBV28
j_call: TRBJ2-7
clone_size: -
cdr3_aa: CASSFPVAGLSMVRYEQYF
cdr3_nt: TGTGCCAGCAGTTTTCCGGTGGCAGGGCTGTCCATGGTACGGTACGAGCAGTACTTC

d_call: -
v_call: TRBV7-8
j_call: TRBJ2-7
clone_size: -
cdr3_aa: CASRPGTPGAYEQYF
cdr3_nt: TGTGCCAGCAGACCCGGGACACCGGGGGCCTACGAGCAGTACTTC

d_call: -
v_call: TRBV5-1
j_call: TRBJ2-5
clone_size: -
cdr3_aa: CASSPMGETQYF
cdr3_nt: TGCGCCAGCAGCCCTATGGGAGAGACCCAGTACTTC

d_call: -
v_call: TRBV12-3/TRBV12-4
j_call: TRBJ2-1
clone_size: -
cdr3_aa: CASSPKYEQFF
cdr3_nt: TGTGCCAGCAGTCCTAAGTATGAGCAGTTCTTC

d_call: TRBD2
v_call: TRBV27
j_call: TRBJ2-7
clone_size: -
cdr3_aa: CASSRSGTSTYEQYF
cdr3_nt: TGTGCCAGCAGCCGTAGCGGGACTTCGACCTACGAGCAGTACTTC

d_call: -
v_call: TRBV29-1
j_call: TRBJ1-1
clone_size: -
cdr3_aa: CSVEAEGSGTEAFF
cdr3_nt: TGCAGCGTTGAAGCGGAGGGATCGGGAACTGAAGCTTTCTTT

d_call: TRBD1
v_call: TRBV30
j_call: TRBJ2-7
clone_size: -
cdr3_aa: CAWVNYRGQSYEQYF
cdr3_nt: TGTGCCTGGGTAAATTACAGGGGGCAGAGCTACGAGCAGTACTTC

d_call: TRBD2
v_call: TRBV11-3
j_call: TRBJ2-5
clone_size: once
cdr3_aa: CASSLGLAGVETQYF
cdr3_nt: TGTGCCAGCAGCTTAGGACTAGCGGGCGTAGAGACCCAGTACTTC

d_call: -
v_call: TRBV5-6
j_call: TRBJ1-3
clone_size: -
cdr3_aa: CASSLRGGRAGNTIYF
cdr3_nt: TGTGCCAGCAGCTTGCGTGGGGGGAGAGCTGGAAACACCATATATTTT

d_call: -
v_call: TRBV5-1
j_call: TRBJ1-5
clone_size: -
cdr3_aa: CASSLVDQPQHF
cdr3_nt: TGCGCCAGCAGCTTGGTTGATCAGCCCCAGCATTTT

d_call: -
v_call: TRBV30
j_call: TRBJ1-4
clone_size: few
cdr3_aa: CAWSGGSEKLFF
cdr3_nt: TGTGCCTGGAGTGGGGGGTCGGAAAAACTGTTTTTT

d_call: -
v_call: TRBV2
j_call: TRBJ1-3
clone_size: -
cdr3_aa: CASSGQNGNTIYF
cdr3_nt: TGTGCCAGCAGCGGACAGAATGGAAACACCATATATTTT

d_call: -
v_call: TRBV30
j_call: TRBJ1-2
clone_size: -
cdr3_aa: CAWSRLSVSGYTF
cdr3_nt: TGTGCCTGGAGTCGGCTGTCAGTGAGTGGCTACACCTTC

d_call: -
v_call: TRBV5-4
j_call: TRBJ1-3
clone_size: -
cdr3_aa: CASSLVGSPNTIYF
cdr3_nt: TGTGCCAGCAGCTTGGTCGGCAGTCCAAACACCATATATTTT

d_call: -
v_call: TRBV3-1/TRBV3-2
j_call: TRBJ1-5
clone_size: -
cdr3_aa: CASSPGQINQPQHF
cdr3_nt: TGTGCCAGCAGCCCCGGACAAATCAATCAGCCCCAGCATTTT

d_call: -
v_call: TRBV15
j_call: TRBJ2-2
clone_size: -
cdr3_aa: CATQTGQRNTGELFF
cdr3_nt: TGTGCCACCCAAACGGGGCAAAGGAACACCGGGGAGCTGTTTTTT

d_call: -
v_call: TRBV2
j_call: TRBJ1-2
clone_size: -
cdr3_aa: CASDQRVQTPAYF
cdr3_nt: TGTGCCAGCGACCAGAGGGTTCAGACCCCAGCTTACTTC

d_call: TRBD1
v_call: TRBV6-6
j_call: TRBJ1-4
clone_size: -
cdr3_aa: CASSPGQGREKLFF
cdr3_nt: TGTGCCAGCAGTCCAGGACAGGGAAGGGAAAAACTGTTTTTT

d_call: -
v_call: TRBV4-2
j_call: TRBJ2-6
clone_size: few
cdr3_aa: CASSQKDSSGANVLTF
cdr3_nt: TGTGCCAGCAGCCAAAAGGACAGCTCTGGGGCCAACGTCCTGACTTTC

d_call: TRBD1
v_call: TRBV5-1
j_call: TRBJ2-2
clone_size: few
cdr3_aa: CASSRTGQGAVGELFF
cdr3_nt: TGCGCCAGCAGCCGTACTGGACAGGGGGCGGTCGGGGAGCTGTTTTTT

d_call: TRBD1
v_call: TRBV11-2
j_call: TRBJ1-5
clone_size: -
cdr3_aa: CASSPQTGNQPQHF
cdr3_nt: TGTGCCAGCAGCCCACAGACAGGGAATCAGCCCCAGCATTTT

d_call: -
v_call: TRBV5-1
j_call: TRBJ2-4
clone_size: -
cdr3_aa: CASSEGQAKNIQYF
cdr3_nt: TGCGCCAGCAGCGAAGGTCAAGCCAAAAACATTCAGTACTTC

d_call: TRBD2
v_call: TRBV5-1
j_call: TRBJ2-1
clone_size: -
cdr3_aa: CASSLSGAGGHRWEQFF
cdr3_nt: TGCGCCAGCAGCTTGAGTGGGGCGGGGGGGCATCGTTGGGAGCAGTTCTTC

d_call: TRBD2
v_call: TRBV7-6
j_call: TRBJ2-1
clone_size: -
cdr3_aa: CASSLLPGGVYHEQFF
cdr3_nt: TGTGCCAGCAGCTTACTCCCGGGAGGGGTTTATCATGAGCAGTTCTTC

d_call: -
v_call: TRBV5-1
j_call: TRBJ1-5
clone_size: -
cdr3_aa: CASSADGWNQPQHF
cdr3_nt: TGCGCCAGCAGCGCGGACGGGTGGAATCAGCCCCAGCATTTT

d_call: -
v_call: TRBV24-1
j_call: TRBJ1-4
clone_size: few
cdr3_aa: CATSDIGQTNEKLFF
cdr3_nt: TGTGCCACCAGTGATATAGGACAGACAAATGAAAAACTGTTTTTT

d_call: TRBD1
v_call: TRBV5-1
j_call: TRBJ2-2
clone_size: -
cdr3_aa: CASSLGTGGTGELFF
cdr3_nt: TGCGCCAGCAGCTTGGGGACAGGGGGCACCGGGGAGCTGTTTTTT

d_call: TRBD1
v_call: TRBV9
j_call: TRBJ2-7
clone_size: -
cdr3_aa: CASSVGNRGSEQYF
cdr3_nt: TGTGCCAGCAGCGTAGGTAACAGGGGTAGCGAGCAGTACTTC

d_call: -
v_call: TRBV5-4
j_call: TRBJ2-1
clone_size: -
cdr3_aa: CASSPGASNEQFF
cdr3_nt: TGTGCCAGCAGCCCGGGGGCCAGCAATGAGCAGTTCTTC

d_call: -
v_call: TRBV6-5
j_call: TRBJ1-2
clone_size: -
cdr3_aa: CASSLDSFLYGYTF
cdr3_nt: TGTGCCAGCAGCCTAGACAGCTTCTTGTATGGCTACACCTTC

d_call: TRBD2
v_call: TRBV6-2/TRBV6-3
j_call: TRBJ2-3
clone_size: -
cdr3_aa: CASSYSSGNTDTQYF
cdr3_nt: TGTGCCAGCAGTTATTCTAGCGGGAACACAGATACGCAGTATTTT

d_call: TRBD1
v_call: TRBV27
j_call: TRBJ2-6
clone_size: -
cdr3_aa: CASSSLGQALRWANVLTF
cdr3_nt: TGTGCCAGCAGTTCCCTGGGACAGGCCCTCAGATGGGCCAACGTCCTGACTTTC

d_call: -
v_call: TRBV6-5
j_call: TRBJ2-4
clone_size: -
cdr3_aa: CASSYGDAKNIQYF
cdr3_nt: TGTGCCAGCAGTTACGGGGACGCCAAAAACATTCAGTACTTC

d_call: -
v_call: TRBV6-4
j_call: TRBJ2-2
clone_size: once
cdr3_aa: CASSVQRDTGELFF
cdr3_nt: TGTGCCAGCAGTGTCCAGCGGGACACCGGGGAGCTGTTTTTT

d_call: -
v_call: TRBV10-1
j_call: TRBJ2-3
clone_size: -
cdr3_aa: CASSGGNSLTDTQYF
cdr3_nt: TGCGCCAGCAGTGGGGGGAACTCACTCACAGATACGCAGTATTTT

d_call: TRBD1
v_call: TRBV2
j_call: TRBJ1-2
clone_size: medium-sized
cdr3_aa: CASSAGQGFLGGYTF
cdr3_nt: TGTGCCAGCAGTGCGGGACAGGGTTTTTTGGGTGGCTACACCTTC

d_call: TRBD2
v_call: TRBV5-8
j_call: TRBJ2-7
clone_size: -
cdr3_aa: CASSSLTSGSFSDEQYF
cdr3_nt: TGTGCCAGCAGCTCACTTACTAGCGGTTCCTTTTCAGACGAGCAGTACTTC